Listed below are T cell receptor beta chains from one sample, sequenced in a study of PD-1 blockade in classical Hodgkin lymphoma. Profiling relied on immunoSEQ multiplex PCR, and the TCRdb table lists in-frame clones only, not all of them. The repertoire holds some 62,000 clones, with about nine tenths as singletons. Specimen: peripheral blood mononuclear cells (PBMCs), collected at baseline. The receptor set was obtained from a human donor with classical Hodgkin lymphoma. The CDR3 runs from the conserved cysteine through the conserved F or W. A D gene is named only where the DNA matches it firmly. A row's size may be missing; if present it is once, few, many or a size class.

v_gene: TRBV6-1
d_gene: -
abundance: -
j_gene: TRBJ1-2
CDR3nt: TGTGCCAGCAGTAAACGGACAGATAACTATGGCTACACCTTC
CDR3aa: CASSKRTDNYGYTF

v_gene: TRBV13
d_gene: TRBD2
abundance: -
j_gene: TRBJ2-1
CDR3nt: TGTGCCAGCAGCCCCGATAGCGGGTCTCCTTCCTACAATGAGCAGTTCTTC
CDR3aa: CASSPDSGSPSYNEQFF

v_gene: TRBV9
d_gene: TRBD1
abundance: -
j_gene: TRBJ2-2
CDR3nt: TGTGCCAGCAGCGTAGAAGGGGGCGCGAACACCGGGGAGCTGTTTTTT
CDR3aa: CASSVEGGANTGELFF

v_gene: TRBV6-1
d_gene: -
abundance: -
j_gene: TRBJ1-5
CDR3nt: TGTGCCAGCAGTGAATTAGGGGGTCTGAACAATCAGCCCCAGCATTTT
CDR3aa: CASSELGGLNNQPQHF

v_gene: TRBV18
d_gene: -
abundance: few
j_gene: TRBJ1-6
CDR3nt: TGTGCCAGCTCACGATACAGGAATAATTCACCCCTCCACTTT
CDR3aa: CASSRYRNNSPLHF

v_gene: TRBV20-1
d_gene: -
abundance: -
j_gene: TRBJ1-1
CDR3nt: TGCAGTGCTAGGGAGGGCACTGAAGCTTTCTTT
CDR3aa: CSAREGTEAFF

v_gene: TRBV4-2
d_gene: -
abundance: -
j_gene: TRBJ1-4
CDR3nt: TGTGCCAGCAGCCCCCGTTATGATAATGAAAAACTGTTTTTT
CDR3aa: CASSPRYDNEKLFF

v_gene: TRBV9
d_gene: -
abundance: -
j_gene: TRBJ1-1
CDR3nt: TGTGCCAGCAGCCCCGCCGGGGAAAGGGAAACTGAAGCTTTCTTT
CDR3aa: CASSPAGERETEAFF

v_gene: TRBV12-5
d_gene: -
abundance: -
j_gene: TRBJ2-2
CDR3nt: TGTGCTAGTGGTTTGGTACCTCCCGGGGAGCTGTTTTTT
CDR3aa: CASGLVPPGELFF

v_gene: TRBV5-1
d_gene: -
abundance: -
j_gene: TRBJ2-2
CDR3nt: TGCGCCAGCAGCCGTGAACCGGACACCGGGGAGCTGTTTTTT
CDR3aa: CASSREPDTGELFF

v_gene: TRBV27
d_gene: -
abundance: -
j_gene: TRBJ1-1
CDR3nt: TGTGCCAGCAGTCGCCTGCAGGGGTTGGACACTGAAGCTTTCTTT
CDR3aa: CASSRLQGLDTEAFF

v_gene: TRBV27
d_gene: -
abundance: -
j_gene: TRBJ2-7
CDR3nt: TGTGCCAGCAGTTTGGACGGAGCCTACGAGCAGTACTTC
CDR3aa: CASSLDGAYEQYF

v_gene: TRBV7-3
d_gene: TRBD2
abundance: once
j_gene: TRBJ2-1
CDR3nt: TGTGCCAGCAGCTCGCCAGCGGGGGACCCCTACAATGAGCAGTTCTTC
CDR3aa: CASSSPAGDPYNEQFF

v_gene: TRBV28
d_gene: -
abundance: once
j_gene: TRBJ2-7
CDR3nt: TGTGCCAGCAGCTCAGACAGTTACGAGCAGTACTTC
CDR3aa: CASSSDSYEQYF

v_gene: TRBV29-1
d_gene: TRBD1
abundance: -
j_gene: TRBJ1-5
CDR3nt: TGCAGCGTCGGACAGGGTAATCAGCCCCAGCATTTT
CDR3aa: CSVGQGNQPQHF

v_gene: TRBV7-3
d_gene: TRBD2
abundance: -
j_gene: TRBJ2-1
CDR3nt: TGTGCCAGCAGCTTGGGACTAGTGGCCGGTGAGGGTGAGCAGTTCTTC
CDR3aa: CASSLGLVAGEGEQFF

v_gene: TRBV28
d_gene: TRBD1
abundance: -
j_gene: TRBJ1-5
CDR3nt: TGTGCCAGCAGGTCCGGGACAGGGGCTTTACAGCCCCAGCATTTT
CDR3aa: CASRSGTGALQPQHF